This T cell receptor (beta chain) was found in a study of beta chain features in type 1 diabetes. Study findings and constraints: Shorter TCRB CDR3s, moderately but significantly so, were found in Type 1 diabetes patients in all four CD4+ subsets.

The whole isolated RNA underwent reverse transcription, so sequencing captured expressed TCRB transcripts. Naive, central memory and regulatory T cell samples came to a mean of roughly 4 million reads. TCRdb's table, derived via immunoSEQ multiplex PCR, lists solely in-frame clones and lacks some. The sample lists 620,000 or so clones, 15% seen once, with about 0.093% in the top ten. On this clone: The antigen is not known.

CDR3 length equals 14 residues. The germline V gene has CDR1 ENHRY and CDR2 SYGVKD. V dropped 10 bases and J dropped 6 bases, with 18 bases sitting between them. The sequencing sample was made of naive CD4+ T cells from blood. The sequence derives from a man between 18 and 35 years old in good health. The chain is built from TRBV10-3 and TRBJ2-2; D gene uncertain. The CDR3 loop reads CATGAMTMAGELFF. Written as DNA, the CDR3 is TGTGCCACGGGTGCGATGACGATGGCCGGGGAGCTGTTTTTT.